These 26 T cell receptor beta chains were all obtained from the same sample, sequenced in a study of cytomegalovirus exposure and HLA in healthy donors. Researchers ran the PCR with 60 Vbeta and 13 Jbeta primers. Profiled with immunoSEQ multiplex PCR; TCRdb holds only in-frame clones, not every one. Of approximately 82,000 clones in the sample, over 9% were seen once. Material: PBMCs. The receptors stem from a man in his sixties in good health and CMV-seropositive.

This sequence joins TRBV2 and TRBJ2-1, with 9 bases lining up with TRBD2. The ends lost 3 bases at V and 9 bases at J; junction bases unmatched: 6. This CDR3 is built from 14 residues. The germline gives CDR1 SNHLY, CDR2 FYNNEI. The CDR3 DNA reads TGTGCCAGCAGTGATGGGACTAGCTGGTTTGAGCAGTTCTTC. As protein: CASSDGTSWFEQFF.

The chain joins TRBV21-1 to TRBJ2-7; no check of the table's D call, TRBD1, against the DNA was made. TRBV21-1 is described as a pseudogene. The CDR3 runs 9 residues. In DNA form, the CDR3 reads TGTGCCAGCAAGTATACGCAGTACGTC. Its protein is CASKYTQYV.

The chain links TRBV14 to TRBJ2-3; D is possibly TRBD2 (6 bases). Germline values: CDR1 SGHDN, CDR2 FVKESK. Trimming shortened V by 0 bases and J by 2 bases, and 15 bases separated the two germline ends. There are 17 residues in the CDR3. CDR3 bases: TGTGCCAGCAGCCAAGATCGATCGGGACTCCACACAGATACGCAGTATTTT. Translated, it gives CASSQDRSGLHTDTQYF.

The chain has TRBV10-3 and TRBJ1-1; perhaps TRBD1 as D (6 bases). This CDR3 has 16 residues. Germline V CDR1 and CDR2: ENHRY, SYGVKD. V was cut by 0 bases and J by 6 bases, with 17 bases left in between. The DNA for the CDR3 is TGTGCCATCAGTGAGTCGGTCCAGGGGCGAGGCGCTGAAGCTTTCTTT. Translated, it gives CAISESVQGRGAEAFF.

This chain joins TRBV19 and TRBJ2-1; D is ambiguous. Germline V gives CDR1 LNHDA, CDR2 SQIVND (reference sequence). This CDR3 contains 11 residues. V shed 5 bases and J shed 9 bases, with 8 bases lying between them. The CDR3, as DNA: TGTGCCAGTAGTTCAGTCACTGAGCAGTTCTTC. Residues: CASSSVTEQFF.

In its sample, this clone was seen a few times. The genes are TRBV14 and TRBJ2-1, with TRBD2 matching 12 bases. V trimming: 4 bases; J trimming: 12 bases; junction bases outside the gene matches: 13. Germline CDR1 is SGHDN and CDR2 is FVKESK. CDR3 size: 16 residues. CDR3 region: CASSLRLGLAGGLQFF. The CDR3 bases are TGTGCCAGCAGCCTCCGGCTCGGGCTAGCGGGGGGGCTGCAGTTCTTC.

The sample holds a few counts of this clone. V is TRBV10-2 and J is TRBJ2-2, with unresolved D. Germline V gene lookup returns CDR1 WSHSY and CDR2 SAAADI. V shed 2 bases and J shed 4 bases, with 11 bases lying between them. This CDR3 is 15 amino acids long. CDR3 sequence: CASSEVYLGTGELFF. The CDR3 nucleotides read TGCGCCAGCAGTGAGGTCTATCTAGGCACCGGGGAGCTGTTTTTT.

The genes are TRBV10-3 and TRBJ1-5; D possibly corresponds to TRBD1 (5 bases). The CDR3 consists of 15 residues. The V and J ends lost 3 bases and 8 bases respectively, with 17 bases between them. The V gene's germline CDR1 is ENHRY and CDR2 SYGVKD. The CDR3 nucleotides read TGTGCCATCAGTGACTCCGGGCCCCGCAGGGAGCCCCAGCATTTT. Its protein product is CAISDSGPRREPQHF.

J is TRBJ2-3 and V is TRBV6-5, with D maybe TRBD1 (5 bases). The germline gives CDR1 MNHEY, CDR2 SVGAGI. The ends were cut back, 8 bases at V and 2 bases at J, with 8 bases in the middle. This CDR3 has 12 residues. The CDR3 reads CASGGATDTQYF. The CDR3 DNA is TGTGCCAGCGGTGGGGCCACAGATACGCAGTATTTT.

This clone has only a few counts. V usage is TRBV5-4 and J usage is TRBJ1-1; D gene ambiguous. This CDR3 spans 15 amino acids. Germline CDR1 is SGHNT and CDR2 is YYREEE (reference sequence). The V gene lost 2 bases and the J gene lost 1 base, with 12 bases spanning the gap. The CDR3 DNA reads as TGTGCCAGCAGCTTACCGCTAGCGAAGAACACTGAAGCTTTCTTT. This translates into CASSLPLAKNTEAFF.

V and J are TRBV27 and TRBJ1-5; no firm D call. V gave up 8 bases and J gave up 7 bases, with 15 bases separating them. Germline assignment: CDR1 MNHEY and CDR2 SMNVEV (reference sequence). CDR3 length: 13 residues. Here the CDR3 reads CASGGREGQPQHF. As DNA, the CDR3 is TGTGCCAGCGGCGGGAGGGAAGGACAGCCCCAGCATTTT.

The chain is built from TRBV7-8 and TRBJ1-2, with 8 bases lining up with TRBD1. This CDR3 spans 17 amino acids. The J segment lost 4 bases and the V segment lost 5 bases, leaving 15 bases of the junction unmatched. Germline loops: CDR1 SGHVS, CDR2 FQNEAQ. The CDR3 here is CASSRDRTRTKGYGYTF. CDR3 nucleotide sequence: TGTGCCAGCAGCCGGGACAGGACCAGAACAAAAGGCTATGGCTACACCTTC.

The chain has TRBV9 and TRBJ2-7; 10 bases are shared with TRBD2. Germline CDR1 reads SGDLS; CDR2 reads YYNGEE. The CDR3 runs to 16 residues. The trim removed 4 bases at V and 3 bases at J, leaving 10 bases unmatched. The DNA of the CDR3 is TGTGCCAGCAGCCCCCTTACTAGCGGGACCGTCTACGAGCAGTACTTC. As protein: CASSPLTSGTVYEQYF.

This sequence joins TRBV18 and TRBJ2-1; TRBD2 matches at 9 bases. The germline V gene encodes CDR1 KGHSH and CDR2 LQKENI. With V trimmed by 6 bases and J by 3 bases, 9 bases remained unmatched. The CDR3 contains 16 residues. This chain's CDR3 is CASSPLAGGNYNEQFF. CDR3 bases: TGTGCCAGCTCTCCCCTCGCGGGAGGGAACTACAATGAGCAGTTCTTC.

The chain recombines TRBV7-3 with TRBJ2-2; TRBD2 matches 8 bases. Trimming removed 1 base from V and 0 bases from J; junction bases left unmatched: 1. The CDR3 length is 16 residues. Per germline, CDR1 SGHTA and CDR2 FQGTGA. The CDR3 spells CASSLNGGANTGELFF. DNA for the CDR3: TGTGCCAGCAGCTTAAACGGGGGGGCGAACACCGGGGAGCTGTTTTTT.

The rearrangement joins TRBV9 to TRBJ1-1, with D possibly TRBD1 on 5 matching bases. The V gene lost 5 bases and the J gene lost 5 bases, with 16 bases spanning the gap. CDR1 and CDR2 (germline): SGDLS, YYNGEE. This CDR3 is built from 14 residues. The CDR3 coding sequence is TGTGCCAGCAGTCGGGGGGGGGTTGAAACTGAAGCTTTCTTT. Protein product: CASSRGGVETEAFF.

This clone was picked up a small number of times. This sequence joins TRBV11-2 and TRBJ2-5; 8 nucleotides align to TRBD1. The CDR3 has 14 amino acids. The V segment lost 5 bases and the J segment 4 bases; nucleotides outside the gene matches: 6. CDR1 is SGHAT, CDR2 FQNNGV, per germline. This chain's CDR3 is CASSPGTGGETQYF. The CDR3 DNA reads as TGTGCCAGCAGCCCCGGGACAGGAGGAGAGACCCAGTACTTC.

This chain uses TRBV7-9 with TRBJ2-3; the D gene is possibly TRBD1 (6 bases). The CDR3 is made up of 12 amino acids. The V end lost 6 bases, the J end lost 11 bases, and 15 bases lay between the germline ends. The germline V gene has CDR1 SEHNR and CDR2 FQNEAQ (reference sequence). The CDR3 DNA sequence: TGTGCCAGCAGGCCTTCCCCACAGGGGCAGTATTTT. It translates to CASRPSPQGQYF.

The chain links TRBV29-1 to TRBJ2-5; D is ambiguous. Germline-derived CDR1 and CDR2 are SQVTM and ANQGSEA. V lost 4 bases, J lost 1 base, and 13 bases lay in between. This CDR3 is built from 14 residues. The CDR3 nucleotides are TGCAGCGTTGCGACTCCCCGAACCCAAGAGACCCAGTACTTC. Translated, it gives CSVATPRTQETQYF.

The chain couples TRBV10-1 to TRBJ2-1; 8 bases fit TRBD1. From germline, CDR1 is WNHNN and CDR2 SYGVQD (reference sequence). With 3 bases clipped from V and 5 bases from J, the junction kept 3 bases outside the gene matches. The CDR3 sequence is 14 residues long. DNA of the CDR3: TGCGCCAGCAGTGATCAGGGGGCCCACAATGAGCAGTTCTTC. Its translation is CASSDQGAHNEQFF.

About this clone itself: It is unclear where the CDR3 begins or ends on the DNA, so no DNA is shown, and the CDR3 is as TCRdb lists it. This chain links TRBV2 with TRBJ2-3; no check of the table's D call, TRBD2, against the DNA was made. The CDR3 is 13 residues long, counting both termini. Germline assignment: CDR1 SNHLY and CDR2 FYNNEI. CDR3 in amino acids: CASILESTDTQYF.

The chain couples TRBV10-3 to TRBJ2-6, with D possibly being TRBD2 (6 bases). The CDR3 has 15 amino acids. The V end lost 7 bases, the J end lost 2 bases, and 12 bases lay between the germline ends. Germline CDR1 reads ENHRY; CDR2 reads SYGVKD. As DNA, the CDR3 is TGTGCCATCAATCAGGGAGGTACTGGGGCCAACGTCCTGACTTTC. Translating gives CAINQGGTGANVLTF.

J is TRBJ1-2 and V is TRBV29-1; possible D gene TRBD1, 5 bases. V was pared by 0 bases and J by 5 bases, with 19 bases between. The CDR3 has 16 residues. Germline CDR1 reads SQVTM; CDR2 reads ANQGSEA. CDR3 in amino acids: CSVEEEGYDGRYGYTF. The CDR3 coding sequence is TGCAGCGTTGAAGAGGAGGGGTATGATGGAAGATATGGCTACACCTTC.

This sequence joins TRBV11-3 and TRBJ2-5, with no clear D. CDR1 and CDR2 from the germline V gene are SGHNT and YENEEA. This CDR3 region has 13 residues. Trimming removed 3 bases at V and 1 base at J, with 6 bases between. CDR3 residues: CASSLNSQETQYF. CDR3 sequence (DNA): TGTGCCAGCAGCTTGAACTCCCAAGAGACCCAGTACTTC.

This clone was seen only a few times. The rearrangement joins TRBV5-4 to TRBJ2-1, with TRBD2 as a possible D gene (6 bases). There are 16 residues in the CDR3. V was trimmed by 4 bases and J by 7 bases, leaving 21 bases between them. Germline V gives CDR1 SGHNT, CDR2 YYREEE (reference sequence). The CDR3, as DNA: TGTGCCAGCAGCGGCTTAGGGACTGGTGATTTGAATGAGCAGTTCTTC. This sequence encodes CASSGLGTGDLNEQFF. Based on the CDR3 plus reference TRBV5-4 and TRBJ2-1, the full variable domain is ETGVTQSPTHLIKTRGQQVTLRCSSQSGHNTVSWYQQALGQGPQFIFQYYREEENGRGNFPPRFSGLQFPNYSSELNVNALELDDSALYLCASSGLGTGDLNEQFFGPGTRLTVL.

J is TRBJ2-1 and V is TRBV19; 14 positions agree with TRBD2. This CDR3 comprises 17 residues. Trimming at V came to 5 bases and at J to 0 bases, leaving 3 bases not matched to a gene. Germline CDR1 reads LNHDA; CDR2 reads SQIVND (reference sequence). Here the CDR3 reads CASSVGTSGSSYNEQFF. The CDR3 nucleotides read TGTGCCAGTAGTGTTGGGACTAGCGGGAGCTCCTACAATGAGCAGTTCTTC.